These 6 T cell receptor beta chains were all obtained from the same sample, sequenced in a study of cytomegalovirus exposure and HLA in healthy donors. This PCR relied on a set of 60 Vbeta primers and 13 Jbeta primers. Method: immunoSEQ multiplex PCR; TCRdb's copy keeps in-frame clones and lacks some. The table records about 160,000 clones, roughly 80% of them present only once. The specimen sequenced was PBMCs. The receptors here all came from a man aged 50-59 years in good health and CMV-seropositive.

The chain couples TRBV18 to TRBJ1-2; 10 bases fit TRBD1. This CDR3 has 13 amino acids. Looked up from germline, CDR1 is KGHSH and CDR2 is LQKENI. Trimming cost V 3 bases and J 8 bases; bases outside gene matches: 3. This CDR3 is CASSPRDRGGYTF. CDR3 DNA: TGTGCCAGCTCACCGAGGGACAGGGGAGGCTACACCTTC.

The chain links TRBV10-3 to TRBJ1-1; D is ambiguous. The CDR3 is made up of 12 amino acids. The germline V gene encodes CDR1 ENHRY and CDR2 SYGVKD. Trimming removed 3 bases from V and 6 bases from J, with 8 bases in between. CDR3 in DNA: TGTGCCATCAGTGATCGTCGGTCTGAAGCTTTCTTT. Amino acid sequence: CAISDRRSEAFF.

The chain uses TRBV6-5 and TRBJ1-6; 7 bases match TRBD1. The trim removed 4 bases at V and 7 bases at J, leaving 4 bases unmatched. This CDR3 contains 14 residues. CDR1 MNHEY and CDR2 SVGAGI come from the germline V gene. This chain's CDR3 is CASSSTGANSPLHF. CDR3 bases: TGTGCCAGCAGTTCCACAGGGGCCAATTCACCCCTCCACTTT.

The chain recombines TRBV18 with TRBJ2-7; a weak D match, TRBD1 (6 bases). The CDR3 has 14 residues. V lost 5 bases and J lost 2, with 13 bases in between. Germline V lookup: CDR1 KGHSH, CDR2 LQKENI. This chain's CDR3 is CASSEQGLPYEQYF. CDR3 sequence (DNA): TGTGCCAGCTCAGAACAGGGATTGCCCTACGAGCAGTACTTC.

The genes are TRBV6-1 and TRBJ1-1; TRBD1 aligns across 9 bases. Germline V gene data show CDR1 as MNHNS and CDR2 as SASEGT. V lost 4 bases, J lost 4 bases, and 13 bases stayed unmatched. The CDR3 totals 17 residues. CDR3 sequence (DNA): TGTGCCAGCAGTGGCCCCGGGACAGGGAATGGGGGCACTGAAGCTTTCTTT. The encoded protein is CASSGPGTGNGGTEAFF.

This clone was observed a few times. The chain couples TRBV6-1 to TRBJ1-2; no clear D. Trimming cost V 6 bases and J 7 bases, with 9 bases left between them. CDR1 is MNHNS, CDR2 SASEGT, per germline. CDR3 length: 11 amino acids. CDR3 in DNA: TGTGCCAGCAGATACGGGTCTGGCTACACCTTC. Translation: CASRYGSGYTF.